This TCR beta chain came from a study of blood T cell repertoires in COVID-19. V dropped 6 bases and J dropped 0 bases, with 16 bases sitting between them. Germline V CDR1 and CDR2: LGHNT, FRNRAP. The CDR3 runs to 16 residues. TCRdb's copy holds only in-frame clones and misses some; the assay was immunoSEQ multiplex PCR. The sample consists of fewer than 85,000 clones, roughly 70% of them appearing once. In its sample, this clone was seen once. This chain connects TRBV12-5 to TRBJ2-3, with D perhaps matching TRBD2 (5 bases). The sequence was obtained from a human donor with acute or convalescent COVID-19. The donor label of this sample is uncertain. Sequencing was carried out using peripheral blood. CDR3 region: CASGPRVPTSTDTQYF. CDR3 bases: TGTGCTAGTGGCCCGAGGGTGCCCACTAGCACAGATACGCAGTATTTT.